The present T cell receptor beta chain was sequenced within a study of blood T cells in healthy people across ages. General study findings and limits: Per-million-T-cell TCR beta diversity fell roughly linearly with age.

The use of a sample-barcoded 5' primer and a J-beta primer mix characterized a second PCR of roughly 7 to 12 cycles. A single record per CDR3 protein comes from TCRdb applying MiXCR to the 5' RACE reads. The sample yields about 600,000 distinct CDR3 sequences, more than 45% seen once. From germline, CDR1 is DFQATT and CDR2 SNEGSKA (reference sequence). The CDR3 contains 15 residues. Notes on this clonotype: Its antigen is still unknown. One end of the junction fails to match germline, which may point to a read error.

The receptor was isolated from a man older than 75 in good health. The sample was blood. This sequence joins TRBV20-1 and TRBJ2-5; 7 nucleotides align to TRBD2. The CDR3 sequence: CSARVETSLLGTQYF. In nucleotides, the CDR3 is TGCAGTGCAAGAGTAGAGACTAGCCTTCTCGGGACCCAGTACTTC.